This entry lists 23 T cell receptor beta chains sequenced from one sample in a study of regulatory and conventional T cells in RAG deficiency. The repertoire was sequenced with immunoSEQ multiplex PCR; TCRdb's copy has only in-frame clones and lacks some. The sample lists about 19,000 clones, approximately 88% occurring once. The sorted regulatory T cells were CD4+, CD25-high and CD127-low, with genomic DNA sequenced. Separately, the same data were catalogued under a study of regulatory T cells. That work contributes: The primer mix had 52 TRBV and 13 TRBJ primers.

Specimen: Tregs sorted from blood. These receptor sequences come from a human donor in good health.

The chain joins TRBV28 to TRBJ1-2; TRBD1 matches 7 bases. Germline V gives CDR1 MDHEN, CDR2 SYDVKM. With V trimmed by 5 bases and J by 4 bases, 13 bases remained unmatched. The CDR3 is made up of 16 amino acids. In nucleotides, the CDR3 is TGTGCCAGCAGTCAGAACCCCCGCGGGGACAGCTATGGCTACACCTTC. This gives the protein CASSQNPRGDSYGYTF.

This clone came up a few times. The genes are TRBV6-5 and TRBJ1-5, with D perhaps matching TRBD1 (6 bases). The V end lost 8 bases, the J end lost 3 bases, and 20 bases lay between the germline ends. The CDR3 is 16 residues long. CDR1 is MNHEY and CDR2 is SVGAGI in the germline V gene. CDR3 sequence (DNA): TGTGCCAGCCGTTCATCCTCGGGGGCCCTCAATCAGCCCCAGCATTTT. Protein sequence: CASRSSSGALNQPQHF.

The V gene is TRBV9, the J gene TRBJ1-2, with D perhaps matching TRBD1 (6 bases). Germline lookup yields CDR1 SGDLS and CDR2 YYNGEE. The CDR3 consists of 13 residues. Trimming shortened V by 0 bases and J by 7 bases, and 10 bases separated the two germline ends. The CDR3 protein is CASSVVQGGGYTF. The CDR3 bases are TGTGCCAGCAGCGTAGTACAGGGTGGTGGCTACACCTTC. The full variable domain, its missing parts supplied by reference TRBV9 and TRBJ1-2, is DSGVTQTPKHLITATGQRVTLRCSPRSGDLSVYWYQQSLDQGLQFLIQYYNGEERAKGNILERFSAQQFPDLHSELNLSSLELGDSALYFCASSVVQGGGYTFGSGTRLTVV.

The gene calls are TRBV2 and TRBJ1-3; D is ambiguous. V lost 4 bases and J lost 3, with 7 bases in between. The CDR3 covers 13 residues. Germline assignment: CDR1 SNHLY and CDR2 FYNNEI. CDR3 sequence: CASSGRHGNTIYF. CDR3 sequence (DNA): TGTGCCAGCAGTGGGAGACATGGAAACACCATATATTTT.

The table lists this clone with a count of one. The chain couples TRBV5-4 to TRBJ1-2, with 11 positions matching TRBD1. Per the germline V gene, CDR1 is SGHNT and CDR2 is YYREEE (reference sequence). Germline trimming cut 0 bases from V and 3 bases from J; bases unmatched to any gene: 1. The CDR3 totals 15 residues. The CDR3 DNA is TGTGCCAGCAGCTTGGGGGGACAGGGGGACTATGGCTACACCTTC. Its protein is CASSLGGQGDYGYTF.

The rearrangement joins TRBV6-5 to TRBJ2-2; TRBD1 might be the D (6 bases). V lost 6 bases and J lost 4, with 9 bases in between. The germline V gene has CDR1 MNHEY and CDR2 SVGAGI. The CDR3 is made up of 13 amino acids. The DNA for the CDR3 is TGTGCCAGCAGGTACAGGGTCACCGGGGAGCTGTTTTTT. It encodes CASRYRVTGELFF.

The chain couples TRBV6-6 to TRBJ2-7; no firm D call. Germline loops: CDR1 MNHNY, CDR2 SVGAGI (reference sequence). The V and J ends lost 2 bases and 0 bases respectively, with 8 bases between them. The CDR3 loop spans 14 amino acids. CDR3 sequence reads: CASSYRDLSYEQYF. In DNA form, the CDR3 reads TGTGCCAGCAGTTACAGGGATCTCTCCTACGAGCAGTACTTC.

The chain links TRBV6-1 to TRBJ1-1; TRBD1 matches 7 bases. Germline CDR1 and CDR2: MNHNS and SASEGT. Germline trimming cut 5 bases from V and 0 bases from J; bases unmatched to any gene: 6. The CDR3 is 15 residues long. CDR3 residues: CASSHWGQMNTEAFF. As DNA, the CDR3 is TGTGCCAGCAGTCACTGGGGACAGATGAACACTGAAGCTTTCTTT.

The rearrangement uses TRBV5-4 and TRBJ2-7; 13 bases fit TRBD2. The germline V gene encodes CDR1 SGHNT and CDR2 YYREEE (reference sequence). With V trimmed by 3 bases and J by 2 bases, 2 bases remained unmatched. The CDR3 consists of 15 residues. The CDR3: CASSSLAGGPYEQYF. CDR3 in DNA: TGTGCCAGCAGCTCACTAGCGGGGGGGCCCTACGAGCAGTACTTC.

The CDR3 DNA reads as TGTGCCACCAGCAGAGAACAGGGGGGGGCCCTCGGGGTTGAGCAGTTCTTC. As protein: CATSREQGGALGVEQFF. This chain links TRBV15 with TRBJ2-1; the D gene is possibly TRBD1 (8 bases). The CDR3 contains 17 residues. The V gene lost 0 bases and the J gene lost 9 bases, with 21 bases spanning the gap. The germline V gene encodes CDR1 LNHNV and CDR2 YYDKDF (reference sequence).

The chain links TRBV4-1 to TRBJ1-2; TRBD1 might be the D (5 bases). The CDR3 consists of 14 residues. The V gene lost 1 base and the J gene lost 10 bases, with 16 bases spanning the gap. Germline V gene data show CDR1 as MGHRA and CDR2 as YSYEKL. The CDR3 sequence: CASSQVGGAEVYTF. The CDR3 coding sequence is TGCGCCAGCAGCCAAGTAGGTGGGGCAGAGGTCTACACCTTC.

The chain joins TRBV5-4 to TRBJ2-3; possible D gene TRBD1, 5 bases. The germline CDR1 and CDR2 sequences are SGHNT and YYREEE (reference sequence). The CDR3 extends over 15 amino acids. Trimming removed 0 bases at V and 1 base at J, with 9 bases between. The CDR3 sequence is CASSLEGLGTDTQYF. In DNA form, the CDR3 reads TGTGCCAGCAGCTTGGAGGGGTTGGGCACAGATACGCAGTATTTT.

CDR3 DNA sequence: TGTGCCAGCTCACCACTGGGGAGTGGGGACACTGAAGCTTTCTTT. Translating gives CASSPLGSGDTEAFF. The J gene is TRBJ1-1, the V gene TRBV18, with unresolved D. V dropped 1 base and J dropped 3 bases, with 12 bases sitting between them. CDR1 and CDR2 from the germline V gene are KGHSH and LQKENI. This CDR3 contains 15 residues.

In DNA form, the CDR3 reads TGTGCCAGTAACAGGTTTTCCGGGGAGCTGTTTTTT. It specifies CASNRFSGELFF. J is TRBJ2-2 and V is TRBV19; D might be TRBD1 (5 bases). The CDR3 totals 12 residues. CDR1 and CDR2 (germline): LNHDA, SQIVND (reference sequence). Trimming left V 7 bases short and J 6 bases short, with 9 bases between. Looking up the rest from reference TRBV19 and TRBJ2-2 gives the full variable domain: DGGITQSPKYLFRKEGQNVTLSCEQNLNHDAMYWYRQDPGQGLRLIYYSQIVNDFQKGDIAEGYSVSREKKESFPLTVTSAQKNPTAFYLCASNRFSGELFFGEGSRLTVL.

V and J are TRBV12-5 and TRBJ2-1; D ambiguous. Looked up from germline, CDR1 is LGHNT and CDR2 is FRNRAP. V was clipped by 0 bases and J by 11 bases, with 14 bases between them. The CDR3 length is 14 residues. The DNA of the CDR3 is TGTGCTAGTGGTTTGGTCCATTTGAGTGGGCAGCAGTTCTTC. Translation gives CASGLVHLSGQQFF.

CDR3 bases: TGCGCCAGCAGTGATGAGGGGGCTGGAGAGACCCAGTACTTC. Translation gives CASSDEGAGETQYF. J is TRBJ2-5 and V is TRBV5-1, with 7 bases that match TRBD1. Germline loops: CDR1 SGHRS, CDR2 YFSETQ. This CDR3 spans 14 amino acids. The junction had 8 bases not matched to a gene; V was cut back by 5 bases and J by 4 bases. The entire variable domain, with the rest obtained from reference TRBV5-1 and TRBJ2-5, is as follows: KAGVTQTPRYLIKTRGQQVTLSCSPISGHRSVSWYQQTPGQGLQFLFEYFSETQRNKGNFPGRFSGRQFSNSRSEMNVSTLELGDSALYLCASSDEGAGETQYFGPGTRLLVL.

J is TRBJ2-3 and V is TRBV4-1; D might be TRBD2 (5 bases). The germline V gene encodes CDR1 MGHRA and CDR2 YSYEKL. The CDR3 runs to 16 residues. Deletions cut 1 base from V and 2 bases from J, with 13 bases between. In DNA form, the CDR3 reads TGCGCCAGCAGCCAAGTCGGGATTGGATCCACAGATACGCAGTATTTT. Translation: CASSQVGIGSTDTQYF.

The chain has TRBV6-1 and TRBJ2-5; no firm D call. V lost 2 bases to trimming and J lost 4 bases, with 5 bases between them. The CDR3 is 12 amino acids. Looked up from germline, CDR1 is MNHNS and CDR2 is SASEGT. CDR3 loop: CASSELGETQYF. The CDR3 DNA reads as TGTGCCAGCAGTGAATTAGGAGAGACCCAGTACTTC.

J is TRBJ2-1 and V is TRBV18; 10 positions match TRBD1. CDR1 KGHSH and CDR2 LQKENI come from the germline V gene. J gave up 7 bases and V 5 bases, and 11 bases lay outside the gene matches. CDR3 length: 16 amino acids. This CDR3 reads CASSADRGRTHNEQFF. CDR3 nucleotides: TGTGCCAGCTCAGCTGACAGGGGGCGTACGCATAATGAGCAGTTCTTC.

The V gene is TRBV7-3, the J gene TRBJ1-2; 9 nucleotides line up with TRBD1. The CDR3 is 15 amino acids. CDR1 and CDR2 (germline): SGHTA, FQGTGA. V was clipped by 1 base and J by 4 bases; unmatched bases: 4. In DNA, the CDR3 is TGTGCCAGCAGCTTAAGGGACAGGGTGCGCTATGGCTACACCTTC. Its protein product is CASSLRDRVRYGYTF. The full variable domain, in which reference TRBV7-3 and TRBJ1-2 provide the parts outside the CDR3, is GAGVSQTPSNKVTEKGKYVELRCDPISGHTALYWYRQSLGQGPEFLIYFQGTGAADDSGLPNDRFFAVRPEGSVSTLKIQRTERGDSAVYLCASSLRDRVRYGYTFGSGTRLTVV.

The CDR3 nucleotides are TGTGCCAGCAGCGTAGGCGGTACGGGTGAGCAGTTCTTC. This sequence encodes CASSVGGTGEQFF. The chain links TRBV9 to TRBJ2-1; D unresolved. Germline CDR1 SGDLS, CDR2 YYNGEE. Trimming pared 0 bases from V and 9 bases from J, leaving 10 bases between. The CDR3 extends over 13 amino acids.

The CDR3: CASKEASVSTDTQYF. In nucleotides, the CDR3 is TGTGCCAGCAAAGAGGCTAGCGTGAGCACAGATACGCAGTATTTT. The chain recombines TRBV6-1 with TRBJ2-3, with D possibly matching TRBD2 (6 bases). The CDR3 is made up of 15 amino acids. V was cut by 7 bases and J by 0 bases, with 14 bases left in between. CDR1 and CDR2 (germline): MNHNS, SASEGT.

This clone was counted a single time. V and J are TRBV9 and TRBJ2-3; 9 bases map to TRBD2. The V gene end was trimmed by 4 bases and the J gene end by 2 bases; junction bases not matched to a gene: 11. Germline loops: CDR1 SGDLS, CDR2 YYNGEE. The CDR3 is 17 amino acids. CDR3 sequence: CASSPRAAGGNTDTQYF. The CDR3 region has the DNA TGTGCCAGCAGCCCCCGTGCAGCGGGGGGTAACACAGATACGCAGTATTTT. Looking up the rest from reference TRBV9 and TRBJ2-3 gives the full variable domain: DSGVTQTPKHLITATGQRVTLRCSPRSGDLSVYWYQQSLDQGLQFLIQYYNGEERAKGNILERFSAQQFPDLHSELNLSSLELGDSALYFCASSPRAAGGNTDTQYFGPGTRLTVL.